The rows below give T cell receptor beta chains drawn from one sample of a study of vaccination and CD4 T cells after COVID-19. These receptors are not linked to any known antigen. One entry per CDR3 protein results from TCRdb running MiXCR on the PCR reads. The table has roughly 14,000 distinct CDR3 sequences, roughly 50% seen once. The source was cultured CD4+ T cells from blood, collected after SARS-CoV-2 vaccination. The receptor set was obtained from a human donor with COVID-19. The CDR3 runs from the conserved cysteine through the conserved F or W. D genes are given only for firm matches. The size of a clone is reported for some rows only, either as once, few or many, or as a class for expanded clones.

j_call | clone_size | d_call | v_call | cdr3_nt | cdr3_aa
TRBJ1-1 | NA | NA | TRBV6-1 | TGTGCCAGCAGTGACCGGACCCAGGGCGACACTGAAGCTTTCTTT | CASSDRTQGDTEAFF
TRBJ2-5 | few | TRBD2 | TRBV19 | TGTGCCAGTAGTATAGGGGGACTAGCGGGGGGCCAAAAAGAGACCCAGTACTTC | CASSIGGLAGGQKETQYF
TRBJ2-7 | NA | NA | TRBV20-1 | TGCAGTGCTTTAGACCCATTCACCTCCTACGAGCAGTACTTC | CSALDPFTSYEQYF
TRBJ1-5 | NA | NA | TRBV28 | TGTGCCACCCGGGCCGTGGGCGCCCAGCATTTT | CATRAVGAQHF
TRBJ2-3 | few | TRBD2 | TRBV7-9 | TGTGCCAGCAGCTTGGTGGGGCGGGGGGCGACAGATACGCAGTATTTT | CASSLVGRGATDTQYF
TRBJ2-5 | NA | NA | TRBV24-1 | TGTGCCACCAGTGAGAGGGGGAGAGAGACCCAGTACTTC | CATSERGRETQYF
TRBJ2-5 | few | NA | TRBV20-1 | TGCAGTGCTCGCTCAGGTTCATCCGAGACCCAGTACTTC | CSARSGSSETQYF
TRBJ1-2 | NA | NA | TRBV4-1 | TGCGCCAGCAGCCAGGCCCAGGGTATGGGCTACACCTTC | CASSQAQGMGYTF
TRBJ2-5 | few | NA | TRBV11-2 | TGTGCCAGCAGCTTAGCTGCGGGGTCAGAGACCCAGTACTTC | CASSLAAGSETQYF
TRBJ1-2 | NA | NA | TRBV30 | TGTGCCTGTGGCCGGGACTATGGCTACACCTTC | CACGRDYGYTF
TRBJ2-5 | few | NA | TRBV20-1 | TGCAGTGCCCGGAACTCAGAGACCCAGTACTTC | CSARNSETQYF
TRBJ1-1 | NA | NA | TRBV7-2 | TGTGCCAGCAGCTTAGAGGGAGGAGGGAAAGCTTTCTTT | CASSLEGGGKAFF
TRBJ2-1 | once | TRBD2 | TRBV20-1 | TGCAGTGCTAGGAGAGGCGGGGGGGGTGATTACAATGAGCAGTTCTTC | CSARRGGGGDYNEQFF
TRBJ1-6 | few | NA | TRBV30 | TGTGCCTGGGTCGGGACAACTAATTCACCCCTCCACTTT | CAWVGTTNSPLHF
TRBJ2-5 | NA | NA | TRBV12-3/TRBV12-4 | TGTGCCAGCAGTTTAGCGCGAGGGTCCGGGATGGGCGGGGAGACCCAGTACTTC | CASSLARGSGMGGETQYF
TRBJ2-1 | NA | NA | TRBV27 | TGTGCCACCGAGGGGAGGAATACAAATGAGCAGTTCTTC | CATEGRNTNEQFF
TRBJ1-5 | NA | TRBD1 | TRBV6-1 | TGTGCCAGCAGGACCCTGGGGACAGGGGTCAATCAGCCCCAGCATTTT | CASRTLGTGVNQPQHF
TRBJ2-3 | NA | TRBD1 | TRBV5-4 | TGTGCCAGCAGCCCCCCGGGGACAGGGACGGTAGATACGCAGTATTTT | CASSPPGTGTVDTQYF
TRBJ1-1 | few | NA | TRBV7-2 | TGTGCCAGCAGCTTTGGGAACACTGAAGCTTTCTTT | CASSFGNTEAFF
TRBJ2-7 | NA | NA | TRBV6-5 | TGTGCCAGCAGTTCACCGGGACGGACTGGCGAGCAGTACTTC | CASSSPGRTGEQYF
TRBJ1-6 | NA | TRBD1 | TRBV6-1 | TGTGCCAGCAACCTAGCAGGGGGATCTTCACCCCTCCACTTT | CASNLAGGSSPLHF
TRBJ2-7 | NA | NA | TRBV6-1 | TGTGCCAGCAGCATCGGAGGAGCCTCCTACGAGCAGTACTTC | CASSIGGASYEQYF
TRBJ1-5 | NA | NA | TRBV27 | TGTGCCAGCAGTTTCCAGCGGAATCAGCCCCAGCATTTT | CASSFQRNQPQHF
TRBJ2-7 | NA | TRBD2 | TRBV6-1 | TGTGCCAGCAGGATAGCGGGGGGTGACTACGAGCAGTACTTC | CASRIAGGDYEQYF
TRBJ2-4 | NA | NA | TRBV11-2 | TGTGCCAGCAGCTCCCGACTAGCCAAAAACATTCAGTACTTC | CASSSRLAKNIQYF
TRBJ2-1 | few | NA | TRBV11-2 | TGTGCCACCCGACAGGACTCAACCAATGAGCAGTTCTTC | CATRQDSTNEQFF
TRBJ1-1 | NA | NA | TRBV19 | TGTGCCAGTAGCCTTTTTACGAAAGAAGCTTTCTTT | CASSLFTKEAFF
TRBJ1-2 | NA | NA | TRBV20-1 | TGCAGTGCTGAAGGAAGTGGCTACACCTTC | CSAEGSGYTF
TRBJ2-3 | once | TRBD2 | TRBV6-1 | TGTGCCAGCAGTACCGCTAGCGGGGGGACCACAGATACGCAGTATTTT | CASSTASGGTTDTQYF
TRBJ1-2 | few | NA | TRBV6-1 | TGTGCCAGCAGCCCCGGGAAGACTGGCTACACCTTC | CASSPGKTGYTF
TRBJ2-5 | few | TRBD2 | TRBV20-1 | TGCAGTGCGGGTCCTAGCGGGGGGATCCAAGAGACCCAGTACTTC | CSAGPSGGIQETQYF
TRBJ2-5 | few | NA | TRBV20-1 | TGCAGTGCTAGAGAACTACAGGGTTTTGGGGAGACCCAGTACTTC | CSARELQGFGETQYF